This TCR beta chain was captured by sequencing in a study of post-analysis software for immune sequencing data. Study details: Courses of disease covered relapsing-remitting, secondary progressive and progressive-relapsing multiple sclerosis.

Sequencing libraries made from TCR beta cDNA carried unique molecular identifiers. The yield from roughly 1 to 10 million T cells was around 500,000 cDNA molecules in total. TCRdb recomputed calls from the PCR reads with MiXCR, one row per CDR3 protein. The table records some 260,000 distinct CDR3 sequences, 30% to 45% of them present only once. Notes on this clonotype: Antigen unknown.

Broader study findings: Controls' normalized Chao1 diversity significantly exceeded that of multiple sclerosis patients. F measure showed strong co-clustering of same-batch samples.

Material for sequencing was blood. The sequence derives from a girl aged 5 to 17 with multiple sclerosis.

CDR3 amino acids: CASSFYIPTESYEQYF. DNA of the CDR3: TGTGCCAGCAGTTTCTATATCCCTACGGAGTCCTACGAGCAGTACTTC. The chain recombines TRBV28 with TRBJ2-7; D unclear. Germline loops: CDR1 MDHEN, CDR2 SYDVKM. This CDR3 region has 16 residues. V was clipped by 3 bases and J by 1 base, with 16 bases between them.